This TCR beta chain was obtained from a study of blood T cell repertoires in COVID-19. Study overall: The study drew acute and convalescent COVID-19 samples from the United States, Italy and Spain. PBMCs, B-cell-depleted T cells, or T cells were the source of the cDNA or gDNA that made up the material.

Germline V gene sequence: CDR1 SGHNT, CDR2 YYREEE (reference sequence). Trimming cost V 5 bases and J 4 bases, with 10 bases left between them. The CDR3 has 14 amino acids. Authors' data handling: Quantification of nucleated cells was approximated via reference gene primer amplification. Repertoires were generated with immunoSEQ multiplex PCR, while TCRdb's copy carries only in-frame clones and drops some. D and trimming come from the DNA, and the V and J calls and clone size come from that table. The sample yields 98,000 or so clones, under 85% seen once. This receptor was obtained from a woman aged 70-85 years with acute or convalescent COVID-19. The sequenced material came from peripheral blood. The chain recombines TRBV5-4 with TRBJ1-6; D unresolved. The CDR3, as DNA: TGTGCCAGCAGACCTGAGCGATATAATTCACCCCTCCACTTT. The encoded protein is CASRPERYNSPLHF.